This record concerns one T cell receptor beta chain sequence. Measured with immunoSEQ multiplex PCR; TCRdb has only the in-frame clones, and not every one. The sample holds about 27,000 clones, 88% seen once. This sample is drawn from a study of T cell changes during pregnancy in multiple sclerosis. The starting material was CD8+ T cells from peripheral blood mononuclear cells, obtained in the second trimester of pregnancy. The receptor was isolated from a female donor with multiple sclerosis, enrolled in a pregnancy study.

The CDR3 DNA sequence: TGTGCCAGCAGCTTATTTCCTGCACCTACCTCCTATAATTCACCCCTCCACTTT. This sequence encodes CASSLFPAPTSYNSPLHF. The V call is TRBV5-6, the J call TRBJ1-6, with no clear D. V lost 2 bases to trimming and J lost 0 bases, with 15 bases between them. The CDR3 runs 18 residues. Germline V lookup: CDR1 SGHDT, CDR2 YYEEEE. The whole variable domain, filled in from reference TRBV5-6 and TRBJ1-6, reads DAGVTQSPTHLIKTRGQQVTLRCSPKSGHDTVSWYQQALGQGPQFIFQYYEEEERQRGNFPDRFSGHQFPNYSSELNVNALLLGDSALYLCASSLFPAPTSYNSPLHFGNGTRLTVT.